This TCR beta chain was identified during a study of cytomegalovirus exposure and HLA in healthy donors. In nominal health when sampled, donors likely had unrecorded immune exposures nonetheless. Primers included in the PCR were 60 Vbeta and 13 Jbeta primers. Some clones are missing from TCRdb's copy, which holds only in-frame ones; the method was immunoSEQ multiplex PCR. The sample has tens of thousands of clones; around 72% are singletons. The CDR3 extends over 15 amino acids. CDR1 is MNHEY, CDR2 SMNVEV, per germline (reference sequence). V lost 8 bases, J lost 5 bases, and 8 bases stayed unmatched.

This clonotype was sampled from a woman in her forties or fifties in good health and CMV-seropositive. Sequenced sample: PBMCs. The rearrangement uses TRBV27 and TRBJ2-1, with 11 bases aligning to TRBD2. The DNA for the CDR3 is TGTGCCAGCTTGGGACTAGCGGAACTCAACAATGAGCAGTTCTTC. Protein: CASLGLAELNNEQFF.